This entry is about one T cell receptor (beta chain). These data originate in a study of shared clonotypes between healthy human individuals. V dropped 2 bases and J dropped 7 bases, with 9 bases sitting between them. Germline V CDR1 and CDR2: SGHAT, FQNNGV. The CDR3 runs 12 residues. Here immunoSEQ multiplex PCR was the method, and the copy in TCRdb shows in-frame clones only, minus some. Of roughly 2,300,000 clones in the sample, about nine tenths are singletons; the top ten hold roughly 0.34%. The receptor's source is a man aged 18-30 years in good health. Some clones in this sample may be carry-over from other donors' samples. The chain links TRBV11-2 to TRBJ2-7; D gene ambiguous. The specimen sequenced was naive CD4+ T cells from PBMCs. Subset indicated: CD45RA+ positively selected. The DNA for the CDR3 is TGTGCCAGCAGCTTAATTCTGCGGGAGCAGTACTTC. It encodes CASSLILREQYF.